The 21 T cell receptor beta chains presented below share a single source sample, sequenced in a study of blood T cell repertoires in COVID-19. TCRdb's table, derived via immunoSEQ multiplex PCR, lists solely in-frame clones and lacks some. The sample gives 160,000 or so clones, roughly four fifths of which show up once; more than 9.5% is in the top ten. Sequenced: peripheral blood. Every receptor here comes from a man in his 60s with active or convalescent COVID-19.

The chain joins TRBV5-1 to TRBJ1-4; D is unclear. The CDR3 runs to 15 residues. Germline CDR1 is SGHRS and CDR2 is YFSETQ. V was pared by 0 bases and J by 0 bases, with 6 bases between. CDR3 in amino acids: CASSLGQTTNEKLFF. The CDR3 DNA reads TGCGCCAGCAGCTTGGGGCAGACAACTAATGAAAAACTGTTTTTT. The complete variable domain, with remaining parts taken from reference TRBV5-1 and TRBJ1-4, reads KAGVTQTPRYLIKTRGQQVTLSCSPISGHRSVSWYQQTPGQGLQFLFEYFSETQRNKGNFPGRFSGRQFSNSRSEMNVSTLELGDSALYLCASSLGQTTNEKLFFGSGTQLSVL.

The chain has TRBV5-1 and TRBJ1-4, with D possibly matching TRBD1 (5 bases). Germline lookup yields CDR1 SGHRS and CDR2 YFSETQ. The CDR3 sequence is 15 residues long. V shed 3 bases and J shed 7 bases, with 16 bases lying between them. As DNA, the CDR3 is TGCGCCAGCAGCTCACCCGAAGCAGGGTCTGAAAAACTGTTTTTT. Its translation is CASSSPEAGSEKLFF.

This rearrangement joins TRBV18 to TRBJ1-6; 7 bases are shared with TRBD1. CDR3 length: 13 residues. In germline, CDR1 is KGHSH, CDR2 LQKENI. J lost 13 bases, V lost 3 bases, and 6 bases had no gene match. The CDR3 is CASSPGTEPPLHF. DNA for the CDR3: TGTGCCAGCTCACCCGGGACAGAGCCTCCCCTCCACTTT.

The chain is built from TRBV19 and TRBJ1-5; TRBD1 aligns across 7 bases. CDR1 and CDR2 from the germline V gene are LNHDA and SQIVND (reference sequence). This CDR3 region has 14 residues. V was clipped by 7 bases and J by 2 bases; unmatched bases: 5. In nucleotides, the CDR3 is TGTGCCAGTAAAGGAGACAGGGGCAATCAGCCCCAGCATTTT. Protein sequence: CASKGDRGNQPQHF. The full variable domain, its missing parts supplied by reference TRBV19 and TRBJ1-5, is DGGITQSPKYLFRKEGQNVTLSCEQNLNHDAMYWYRQDPGQGLRLIYYSQIVNDFQKGDIAEGYSVSREKKESFPLTVTSAQKNPTAFYLCASKGDRGNQPQHFGDGTRLSIL.

CDR3: CASSPGQGREKLFF. The CDR3 DNA is TGTGCCAGCAGCCCCGGACAGGGGCGTGAAAAACTGTTTTTT. The chain combines TRBV7-2 with TRBJ1-4, with 9 positions matching TRBD1. Looked up from germline, CDR1 is SGHTA and CDR2 is FQGNSA. Trimming removed 5 bases from V and 7 bases from J; junction bases left unmatched: 5. The CDR3 has 14 residues.

This chain connects TRBV18 to TRBJ2-2; possible D gene TRBD2, 5 bases. V dropped 3 bases and J dropped 4 bases, with 9 bases sitting between them. Per the germline V gene, CDR1 is KGHSH and CDR2 is LQKENI. This CDR3 contains 14 residues. Here the CDR3 DNA reads TGTGCCAGCTCACCGCCCAGCGGCACCGGGGAGCTGTTTTTT. This codes for CASSPPSGTGELFF.

V usage is TRBV2 and J usage is TRBJ1-6, with 7 bases that match TRBD1. This CDR3 region has 16 residues. CDR1 is SNHLY, CDR2 FYNNEI, per germline. V dropped 7 bases and J dropped 0; count of bases not matched to a gene: 6. The CDR3 DNA reads as TGTGCCAGCAAGGGGGCAGGGAGCTCCTATAATTCACCCCTCCACTTT. It translates to CASKGAGSSYNSPLHF.

This clone occurred once. The chain links TRBV5-1 to TRBJ1-1; D unclear. Germline lookup yields CDR1 SGHRS and CDR2 YFSETQ. There are 11 residues in the CDR3. V was shortened by 5 bases and J by 3 bases, with 5 bases between the two germline ends. DNA for the CDR3: TGCGCCAGCAGGAGTGACACTGAAGCTTTCTTT. Translated, it gives CASRSDTEAFF.

The chain is built from TRBV2 and TRBJ1-6, with TRBD1 as a possible D gene (6 bases). Trimming took off 3 bases at V and 0 bases at J, with 9 bases between the two ends. The CDR3 contains 16 residues. Per the germline V gene, CDR1 is SNHLY and CDR2 is FYNNEI. CDR3 nucleotide sequence: TGTGCCAGCAGTGATGTGGGGGCCTCCTATAATTCACCCCTCCACTTT. This encodes CASSDVGASYNSPLHF.

The chain employs TRBV5-1 and TRBJ1-4; the D is unclear. V lost 0 bases and J 4 bases, leaving 10 bases between the germline ends. CDR1 is SGHRS, CDR2 YFSETQ, per germline. This CDR3 contains 15 residues. CDR3 in amino acids: CASSLEGLSNEKLFF. CDR3 sequence (DNA): TGCGCCAGCAGCTTGGAAGGACTGAGTAATGAAAAACTGTTTTTT.

The J gene is TRBJ2-2, the V gene TRBV13; 11 bases fit TRBD1. This CDR3 spans 16 amino acids. Germline values: CDR1 PRHDT, CDR2 FYEKMQ (reference sequence). The J segment lost 5 bases and the V segment lost 3 bases, leaving 5 bases of the junction unmatched. The CDR3 DNA is TGTGCCAGCAGCTTCCGGGACAGGGGGGGTACCGGGGAGCTGTTTTTT. This translates into CASSFRDRGGTGELFF. Variable domain in full (rest from reference TRBV13 and TRBJ2-2): AAGVIQSPRHLIKEKRETATLKCYPIPRHDTVYWYQQGPGQDPQFLISFYEKMQSDKGSIPDRFSAQQFSDYHSELNMSSLELGDSALYFCASSFRDRGGTGELFFGEGSRLTVL.

The rearrangement joins TRBV29-1 to TRBJ2-2; perhaps TRBD2 as D (5 bases). Germline V gene lookup returns CDR1 SQVTM and CDR2 ANQGSEA. The germline V and J ends were trimmed by 7 bases and 4 bases, with 19 bases remaining between them. The CDR3 contains 15 residues. The CDR3 DNA reads as TGCAGCGCCACAACTTCCTCCGGGGTCACCGGGGAGCTGTTTTTT. Amino acid sequence: CSATTSSGVTGELFF.

V is TRBV19 and J is TRBJ2-1; D may be TRBD2 (7 bases). The length of the CDR3 is 16 residues. Deletions cut 4 bases from V and 4 bases from J, with 17 bases between. Germline CDR1 reads LNHDA; CDR2 reads SQIVND (reference sequence). The CDR3 loop reads CASSTLSSGTYNEQFF. Here the CDR3 DNA reads TGTGCCAGTAGTACCCTCTCGAGCGGGACATACAATGAGCAGTTCTTC.

The gene calls are TRBV19 and TRBJ2-5, with D possibly TRBD2 on 7 matching bases. Between the trimmed V and J ends, which lost 5 bases and 5 bases, there was a span of 18 bases. Germline V CDR1 and CDR2: LNHDA, SQIVND (reference sequence). The CDR3 is 15 residues long. As DNA, the CDR3 is TGTGCCAGTAGTGCCGGAGGGGGGGCTGCTGAGACCCAGTACTTC. It codes for CASSAGGGAAETQYF.

The J gene is TRBJ1-4, the V gene TRBV6-5; maybe TRBD1 (5 bases). This CDR3 has 14 amino acids. The germline V gene has CDR1 MNHEY and CDR2 SVGAGI. Trimming removed 6 bases from V and 0 bases from J, with 8 bases in between. The CDR3 nucleotides read TGTGCCAGCAGGCCGACAGCAACTAATGAAAAACTGTTTTTT. This codes for CASRPTATNEKLFF.

The V call is TRBV4-2, the J call TRBJ2-1, with 8 positions matching TRBD2. Germline loops: CDR1 LGHNA, CDR2 YNFKEQ. The J segment lost 0 bases and the V segment lost 3 bases, leaving 4 bases of the junction unmatched. The CDR3 has 16 residues. This CDR3 is CASSQAAGGSYNEQFF. As DNA, the CDR3 is TGTGCCAGCAGCCAGGCCGCGGGAGGCTCCTACAATGAGCAGTTCTTC.

The rearrangement uses TRBV9 and TRBJ1-5; 7 bases align to TRBD1. This CDR3 contains 13 residues. The V gene end was trimmed by 5 bases and the J gene end by 5 bases; junction bases not matched to a gene: 4. The germline CDR1 and CDR2 sequences are SGDLS and YYNGEE. CDR3 protein: CASSTGADQPQHF. The CDR3 nucleotides read TGTGCCAGCAGTACAGGGGCCGATCAGCCCCAGCATTTT. The variable domain in full, with the rest retrieved from reference TRBV9 and TRBJ1-5, is DSGVTQTPKHLITATGQRVTLRCSPRSGDLSVYWYQQSLDQGLQFLIQYYNGEERAKGNILERFSAQQFPDLHSELNLSSLELGDSALYFCASSTGADQPQHFGDGTRLSIL.

This clone has just a few counts. This chain links TRBV18 with TRBJ2-7; D possibly corresponds to TRBD2 (5 bases). The J call may not be correct, given that the DNA end is closer to TRBJ2-5. The V gene's germline CDR1 is KGHSH and CDR2 LQKENI. The CDR3 contains 13 residues. In nucleotides, the CDR3 is TGTGCCAGCTCATCGCTAGCTGAACAGACCCAGTACTTC. Translating gives CASSSLAEQTQYF.

This sequence joins TRBV28 and TRBJ2-3; a weak D match, TRBD2 (6 bases). The V and J ends lost 7 bases and 3 bases respectively, with 11 bases between them. The germline gives CDR1 MDHEN, CDR2 SYDVKM. This CDR3 is built from 13 residues. CDR3 loop: CASTFSGTDTQYF. The CDR3 nucleotides read TGTGCCAGCACTTTCAGCGGGACAGATACGCAGTATTTT.

Concerning this clone: The same CDR3 also results from other DNA sequences found in this sample. The chain has TRBV28 and TRBJ1-5; TRBD1 matches 8 bases. The CDR3 loop spans 14 amino acids. Germline V CDR1 and CDR2: MDHEN, SYDVKM. Trimming at V came to 4 bases and at J to 6 bases, leaving 5 bases not matched to a gene. CDR3 nucleotide sequence: TGTGCCAGCAGTTCCGGACAGGGCGGTCAGCCCCAGCATTTT. Its translation: CASSSGQGGQPQHF.

This clone has more than one count but fewer than ten. CDR3 DNA sequence: TGTGCCAGCAGTTTTTACAGGGGAATAGGCAATCAGCCCCAGCATTTT. Translating gives CASSFYRGIGNQPQHF. The chain employs TRBV2 and TRBJ1-5, with 7 nucleotides matching TRBD1. With 5 bases clipped from V and 2 bases from J, the junction kept 9 bases outside the gene matches. This CDR3 has 16 residues. Germline CDR1 and CDR2: SNHLY and FYNNEI.